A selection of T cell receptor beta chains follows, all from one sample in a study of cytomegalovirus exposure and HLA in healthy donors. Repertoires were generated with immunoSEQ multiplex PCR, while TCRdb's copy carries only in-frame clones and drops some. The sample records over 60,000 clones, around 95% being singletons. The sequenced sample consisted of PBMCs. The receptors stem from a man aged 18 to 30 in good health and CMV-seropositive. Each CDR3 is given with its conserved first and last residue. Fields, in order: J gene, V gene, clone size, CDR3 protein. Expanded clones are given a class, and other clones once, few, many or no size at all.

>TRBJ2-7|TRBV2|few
CATRTSGPYEQYF
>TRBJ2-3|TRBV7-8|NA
CASSLWGGTQYF
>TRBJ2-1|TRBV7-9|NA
CASSLRLRDRDEQFF
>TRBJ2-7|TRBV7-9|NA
CASSLVLGGEQYF
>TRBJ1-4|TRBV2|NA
CASSDMRPSNEKLFF
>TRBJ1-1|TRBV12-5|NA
CASGRTLNTEAFF
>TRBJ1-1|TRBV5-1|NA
CASSSTGYIEAFF
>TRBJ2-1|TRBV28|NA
CASRGPLRDEQFF
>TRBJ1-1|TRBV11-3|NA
CASSLGGVGNTEAFF
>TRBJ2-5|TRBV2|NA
CASSYDRGPQETQYF
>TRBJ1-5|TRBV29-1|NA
CSVSGPGVGQPQHF
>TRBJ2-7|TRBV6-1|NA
CASSEGQGWSYEQYF
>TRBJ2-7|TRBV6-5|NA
CASSTKSGLDYEQYF
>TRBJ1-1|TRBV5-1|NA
CASSYKTGTGLSEAFF
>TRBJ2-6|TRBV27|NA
CASSSISGANVLTF
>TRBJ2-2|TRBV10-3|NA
CASTGRKGLALNTGELFF
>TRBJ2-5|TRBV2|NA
CASSAGSGGAGETQYF
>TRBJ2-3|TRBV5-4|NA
CASSSLAGDTDTQYF
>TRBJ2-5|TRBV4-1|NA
CASSPTPRTQETQYF
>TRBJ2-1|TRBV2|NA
CASRGSGLSYNEQFF
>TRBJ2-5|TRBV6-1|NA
CASSEARLAGWLFQETQYF
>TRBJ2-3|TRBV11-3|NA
CASSPGTSWTDTQYF
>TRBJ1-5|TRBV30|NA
CAWSTGGFFQPQHF
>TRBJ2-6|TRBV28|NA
CASSQGSGANVLTF
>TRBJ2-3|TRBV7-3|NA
CASSFDPAGTDTQYF
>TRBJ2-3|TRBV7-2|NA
CASSLVAITDTQYF
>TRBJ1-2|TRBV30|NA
CASETPGTGSAAGYGYTF
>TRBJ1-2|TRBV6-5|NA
CASSYSRVASGYTF
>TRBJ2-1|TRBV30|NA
CAWSLGGIGEQFF
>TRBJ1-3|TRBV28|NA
CASSFSQGARGNTIYF
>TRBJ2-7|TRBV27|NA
CASSAHDRAGYEQYF
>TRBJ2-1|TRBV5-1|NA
CASSLRGAEPNEQFF
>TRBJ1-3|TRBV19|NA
CASRQGFFGNTIYF
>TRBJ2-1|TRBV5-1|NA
CASSLDRDRVYEQFF
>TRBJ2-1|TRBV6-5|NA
CASRTPGGGEQFF
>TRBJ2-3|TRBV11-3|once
CASSHDLNTDTQYF
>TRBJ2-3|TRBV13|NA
CASSPSGLAGLTDTQYF
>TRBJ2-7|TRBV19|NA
CASSMGQATYEQYF
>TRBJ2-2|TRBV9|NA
CASSSVGGGPGELFF
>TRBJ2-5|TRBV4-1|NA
CASSKTGGRETQYF
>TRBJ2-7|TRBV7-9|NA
CASSQSTGGPYEQYF
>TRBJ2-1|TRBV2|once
CASRPGLAGSEQFF
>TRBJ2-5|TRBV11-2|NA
CASSYRTGRWETQYF
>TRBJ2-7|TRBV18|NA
CASSSKRGEFYEQYF
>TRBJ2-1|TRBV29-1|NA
CSACDREDNEQFF
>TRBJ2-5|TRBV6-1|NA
CASSEFGLGQLQETQYF
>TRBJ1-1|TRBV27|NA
CASRGTGIGEAFF
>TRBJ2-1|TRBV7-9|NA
CASSFSGTRDNEQFF